Sequencing of this T cell receptor beta chain was carried out in a study of T cells in Graves' hyperthyroidism and ophthalmopathy (dated by TCRdb to between 2019 and 2020). In the study overall: Peripheral blood samples were taken at the time of initial diagnosis, prior to any treatment. TCR V-J signatures able to tell the groups apart were searched for in a discovery cohort of approximately 95 patients, of whom more than 40 had Graves' ophthalmopathy and around 58 had stable Graves' hyperthyroidism. Whether ophthalmopathy could be predicted prospectively was tested in an independent validation cohort made up of roughly 19 hyperthyroidism patients plus 17 patients who later progressed to ophthalmopathy. The 75 to 100 discovery patients were randomly divided into training and test sets at a 7:3 ratio. The study also compared thyroid tissue and blood T-cell repertoires from about six Graves' hyperthyroidism patients. Once sampling was done, hyperthyroidism patients were given methimazole at a starting dose of 30 mg daily, whereas ophthalmopathy patients were given high-dose intravenous methylprednisolone. The paper describes TCR Vbeta CDR3 sequencing of about 140 peripheral blood samples, made up of some 40 ophthalmopathy patients, some 76 hyperthyroidism patients and 17 progressor patients.

Hyperthyroidism patients were newly diagnosed, had a disease duration of under 2 months, and were aged 18 to 65 years. Any patient with an uncontrolled infection, another autoimmune disease, pregnancy or lactation was excluded. Diagnoses were based on clinical symptoms, serum thyroxine and TRAb, thyroid ultrasound and orbital computed tomography. Blood from progressor patients was collected at the time of first diagnosis with hyperthyroidism, before any ophthalmopathy symptoms had appeared. PBMCs were separated from roughly 10 ml of fresh peripheral blood using Ficoll-Paque density gradient centrifugation. Progressor patients were first diagnosed with Graves' hyperthyroidism and then developed ophthalmopathy during follow-up. Total RNA was extracted with Trizol reagent, and quality was checked on an Agilent 2100 Bioanalyzer. Findings and caveats that apply to the study as a whole: Sample size was not statistically predetermined, and blinding of investigators to group allocation was not performed. A 13 V-J signature model separated ophthalmopathy from stable hyperthyroidism, with around 88% sensitivity and about 81% specificity in cross-validation and 80%/75% in testing. Most expanded thyroid clonotypes (frequency above 0.001) were also found in blood, which suggests that blood repertoires may mirror thyroid immune responses. In validation, the model predicted progression to ophthalmopathy a median of around 6.5 months before onset, with about 64% sensitivity and just under 75% specificity.

A remark on this clonotype: The antigen this receptor binds is unknown. No much larger clone exists at a distance of one base, and base qualities are not known.

Amplification of TCR beta CDR3 regions was carried out from RNA transcripts. A first-round RT-PCR of the TCR CDR3 used the HTBI primer set with the Qiagen OneStep RT-PCR kit. The libraries were constructed in a second round of multiplex PCR and then size-selected and purified. The libraries were sequenced on an Illumina HiSeq2000 using paired-end 100 bp reads. Per the authors' processing: SOAPnuke was used to process the raw data, throwing out any read that contained adapters or uncalled bases, had a mean Phred below 15, or lacked an exact constant-primer or identifier match. High-quality paired reads were merged with COPE v1.2.5, and unique nucleotide sequences were defined as clonotypes. Clonotypes were aligned to IMGT TRBV, TRBD and TRBJ reference segments using MiTCR v1.1. The analysis was restricted to V-J combinations with a frequency above 0.0001, which together covered roughly 99% of the repertoires. The TCS score was defined as the ratio of F50 (clonal expansion) to E x V (chaos), calculated using BLOSUM62-based TCRdist between CDR3 peptides within each V-J. Welch's t-statistics and random forest reduced 514 V-J features to roughly 13, which were used in a naive Bayes classifier (R e1071). TCRdb cleaned the public reads at Q25 with fastp, built clones with MiXCR and kept in-frame beta chains. Merged by CDR3 protein, the rows form single entries marked with the most common genes and DNA. The V and J calls shown here were made by TCRdb, not taken from the authors' results. A total of 250,000 or so distinct CDR3 sequences appear in this sample, 12% to 15% of them only once. Around 31% of the sample is taken by the ten largest.

At the junction V is shortened by 7 bases and J by 6 bases, with 15 bases in between. The CDR3 runs 13 residues from the cysteine to the phenylalanine. Only the CDR3 portion is preserved as DNA: 39 bases, with reading frame beginning at the first base. Sequences SGHTA (CDR1) and FQGNSA (CDR2) are obtained from the germline V gene. The source material was blood. Here the chain combines TRBV7-2 and TRBJ2-5, with TRBD2 tentatively as D gene (5 bases match). The receptor's source is a woman between 50 and 59 years old with Graves' hyperthyroidism that later progressed to Graves' ophthalmopathy. The CDR3 in this case is CASTVSRAKTQYF. The DNA is TGTGCCAGCACCGTCTCGAGGGCAAAGACCCAGTACTTC.